This is a list of T cell receptor beta chains from one sample in a study of cytomegalovirus exposure and HLA in healthy donors. Only in-frame clones appear in the TCRdb table, and some are missing; sequencing was by immunoSEQ multiplex PCR. The sample lists 45,000 to 65,000 clones; about 70% were seen once. Sequenced: PBMCs. These receptors all stem from a woman in her forties or fifties in good health and CMV-seropositive. The conserved cysteine and the conserved F or W are not part of the CDR3 here.

cdr3_aa j_call v_call
ASSFARTGTTYGYT TRBJ1-2 TRBV7-2
ASSYSLDRDGYT TRBJ1-2 TRBV6-6
ASSLQGRNTGELF TRBJ2-2 TRBV27
ASSFQGVSEKLF TRBJ1-4 TRBV11-2
ASSVGGWMNTEAF TRBJ1-1 TRBV9
ASSQSLILAGLPETTDTQY TRBJ2-3 TRBV23-1
ASQMGKGTVNEKLF TRBJ1-4 TRBV28
ASLPEGGQETQY TRBJ2-5 TRBV6-6
ASSTAGGGNYEQY TRBJ2-7 TRBV28
ASSPTRRNNEQF TRBJ2-1 TRBV18
ASRVRDINEQF TRBJ2-1 TRBV5-1
ASSLAARGGADTQY TRBJ2-3 TRBV7-2
ASSLPITGAGTDTQY TRBJ2-3 TRBV5-1
AIEDRPQETQY TRBJ2-5 TRBV2